These T cell receptor beta chains were read from a single sample in a study of cytomegalovirus exposure and HLA in healthy donors. The data were produced by immunoSEQ multiplex PCR, yet TCRdb's version contains in-frame clones alone and is incomplete. The sample carries fewer than 200,000 clones, roughly 80% recorded once. The sequenced sample was PBMCs. Every receptor here comes from a male donor in good health and CMV-seronegative. Both conserved end residues are part of each CDR3. Some rows mark clone size as missing; the rest say once, few, many or name a class of expanded clone.

clone_size: NA; v_call: TRBV10-1; cdr3_aa: CAPSRDPREKLFF
clone_size: NA; v_call: TRBV4-1; cdr3_aa: CASSPRLVGDTDTQYF
clone_size: NA; v_call: TRBV5-4; cdr3_aa: CASSFSGTRANYGYTF
clone_size: NA; v_call: TRBV5-8; cdr3_aa: CASSLVRAGDEKLFF
clone_size: NA; v_call: TRBV19; cdr3_aa: CASNSRSYNSPLHF
clone_size: few; v_call: TRBV5-6; cdr3_aa: CASRSRGRGANTGELFF
clone_size: NA; v_call: TRBV5-6; cdr3_aa: CAMGGRVGYTF
clone_size: NA; v_call: TRBV6-5; cdr3_aa: CASSYSSSTGGNTIYF
clone_size: NA; v_call: TRBV29-1; cdr3_aa: CSVRQGNPNTEAFF
clone_size: NA; v_call: TRBV30; cdr3_aa: CAWSQGISGNTIYF
clone_size: NA; v_call: TRBV7-2; cdr3_aa: CASSLVSLAGGDTQYF
clone_size: NA; v_call: TRBV27; cdr3_aa: CASSLIATSTDTQYF
clone_size: NA; v_call: TRBV4-1; cdr3_aa: CASSQVLSGLSYEQYF
clone_size: few; v_call: TRBV4-3; cdr3_aa: CASSQVAGGDYGYTF
clone_size: NA; v_call: TRBV6-1; cdr3_aa: CASSDTGGNQPQHF
clone_size: NA; v_call: TRBV27; cdr3_aa: CASSLVPTGELFF
clone_size: NA; v_call: TRBV4-3; cdr3_aa: CASSQESTAFYEQYF
clone_size: NA; v_call: TRBV6-5; cdr3_aa: CASSYSPLSGFYEQYF
clone_size: NA; v_call: TRBV6-5; cdr3_aa: CASRLGQAANYGYTF
clone_size: NA; v_call: TRBV27; cdr3_aa: CASSPRGVRNQPQHF
clone_size: NA; v_call: TRBV4-3; cdr3_aa: CASSREQGWGNNEQFF
clone_size: NA; v_call: TRBV4-3; cdr3_aa: CASSQEGSGGGDTQYF
clone_size: few; v_call: TRBV5-6; cdr3_aa: CASSFGSLGAYGYTF
clone_size: NA; v_call: TRBV5-1; cdr3_aa: CASSLGQANSPLHF
clone_size: once; v_call: TRBV7-2; cdr3_aa: CASSIPRGGQGFGETQYF
clone_size: NA; v_call: TRBV6-4; cdr3_aa: CANHPTRGNTEAFF
clone_size: NA; v_call: TRBV19; cdr3_aa: CASSPRGGAGEQFF